These 7 T cell receptor beta chains originate from one sample sequenced in a study of CD8+ T cells in alopecia areata. Treatment of the sample: oral pan-JAK inhibitor, 5-10 mg twice daily. As the sequencing template, cDNA was produced by extracting RNA and reverse transcribing it. The protocol was immunoSEQ multiplex PCR, while the TCRdb copy is restricted to in-frame clones and leaves out a portion. Among roughly 120,000 clones listed, around three fifths were seen once. Here the sequenced sample was CD8+ T cells sorted from blood, taken at week 24, from a patient treated with tofacitinib. The receptor source for this set is a human donor with alopecia areata.

J is TRBJ2-7 and V is TRBV5-6, with D possibly TRBD2 on 6 matching bases. Trimming removed 4 bases from V and 2 bases from J, with 22 bases in between. This CDR3 has 17 residues. Germline CDR1 reads SGHDT; CDR2 reads YYEEEE. The DNA for the CDR3 is TGTGCCAGCAGCATTGGGACCGGGAGACATGAGACCTACGAGCAGTACTTC. Its translation is CASSIGTGRHETYEQYF. Supplemented by reference TRBV5-6 and TRBJ2-7, the full variable domain reads DAGVTQSPTHLIKTRGQQVTLRCSPKSGHDTVSWYQQALGQGPQFIFQYYEEEERQRGNFPDRFSGHQFPNYSSELNVNALLLGDSALYLCASSIGTGRHETYEQYFGPGTRLTVT.

This clone was detected only a few times. The V and J genes are TRBV11-1 and TRBJ2-7; 7 positions match TRBD1. The CDR3 loop spans 16 amino acids. The germline V gene has CDR1 SGHAT and CDR2 FQDESV (reference sequence). V shed 4 bases and J 3 bases; nucleotides not matched to a gene: 12. The CDR3 DNA sequence: TGTGCCAGCAGCTACCTTGGGACAGAGGGTCACTACGAGCAGTACTTC. Protein: CASSYLGTEGHYEQYF.

This clone has more than one count but fewer than ten. The rearrangement joins TRBV5-4 to TRBJ2-7; D may be TRBD1 (5 bases). The CDR3 length is 12 residues. CDR1 and CDR2 (germline): SGHNT, YYREEE (reference sequence). V lost 4 bases and J 1 base, leaving 6 bases between the germline ends. The CDR3 is CASSGASYEQYF. CDR3 bases: TGTGCCAGCAGCGGGGCTTCCTACGAGCAGTACTTC.

The sample holds a few counts of this clone. This chain links TRBV7-9 with TRBJ2-1, with 8 bases matching TRBD1. This CDR3 region has 15 residues. The trim removed 1 base at V and 7 bases at J, leaving 6 bases unmatched. Per germline, CDR1 SEHNR and CDR2 FQNEAQ (reference sequence). CDR3 DNA: TGTGCCAGCAGCTTAGTGCAGGGGGCGCGAAATGAGCAGTTCTTC. Translation gives CASSLVQGARNEQFF.

The chain employs TRBV4-2 and TRBJ2-4, with a tentative D call TRBD2 (6 bases). This CDR3 region has 14 residues. V was clipped by 2 bases and J by 7 bases, with 12 bases between them. The V gene's germline CDR1 is LGHNA and CDR2 YNFKEQ. CDR3 residues: CASSQTSPRNIQYF. CDR3 nucleotide sequence: TGTGCCAGCAGCCAAACTAGCCCCAGGAACATTCAGTACTTC.

This clone was seen more than once but under ten times. CDR3 sequence reads: CASSLGNPGLPSYEQYF. The CDR3 DNA follows: TGTGCCAGCAGCTTAGGCAATCCGGGGCTCCCTTCCTACGAGCAGTACTTC. The gene calls are TRBV7-9 and TRBJ2-7; D is tentatively TRBD1 or TRBD2 (5 bases each). Per germline, CDR1 SEHNR and CDR2 FQNEAQ (reference sequence). This CDR3 comprises 17 residues. Trimming took 1 base from V and 1 from J, leaving 17 bases between them.

The gene calls are TRBV7-9 and TRBJ1-2; D not resolved. Per the germline V gene, CDR1 is SEHNR and CDR2 is FQNEAQ (reference sequence). This CDR3 is built from 12 residues. V dropped 4 bases and J dropped 4 bases, with 7 bases sitting between them. The CDR3 nucleotides are TGTGCCAGCAGCTCGGGATTCTATGGCTACACCTTC. Protein: CASSSGFYGYTF.